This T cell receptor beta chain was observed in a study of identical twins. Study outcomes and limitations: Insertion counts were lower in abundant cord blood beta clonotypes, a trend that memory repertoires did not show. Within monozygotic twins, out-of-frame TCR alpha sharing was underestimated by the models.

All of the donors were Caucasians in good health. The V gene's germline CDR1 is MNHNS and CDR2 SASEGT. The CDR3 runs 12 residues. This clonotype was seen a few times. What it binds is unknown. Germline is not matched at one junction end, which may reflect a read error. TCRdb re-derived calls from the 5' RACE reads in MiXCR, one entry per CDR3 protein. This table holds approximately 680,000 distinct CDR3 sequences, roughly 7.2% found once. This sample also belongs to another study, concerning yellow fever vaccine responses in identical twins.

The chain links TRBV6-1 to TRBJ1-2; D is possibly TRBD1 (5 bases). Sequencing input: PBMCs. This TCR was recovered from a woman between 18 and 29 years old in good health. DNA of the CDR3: TGTGCCAGCAGTGAAACCCGGGGGAGGGTAGCCTTC. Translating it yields CASSETRGRVAF.